The T cell receptor (beta chain) described here comes from a study of T cells in Graves' hyperthyroidism and ophthalmopathy. The authors deemed Graves' hyperthyroidism stable absent ophthalmopathy progression within 18 months. V was trimmed by 5 bases and J by 8 bases, leaving 21 bases between them. The CDR3 consists of 15 residues. Germline V gene lookup returns CDR1 MNHEY and CDR2 SVGEGT. Amplified TCR beta CDR3 regions derived from RNA transcripts. HTBI primers were used for first-round RT-PCR of the TCR CDR3. In TCRdb, the multiplex PCR reads were re-called with MiXCR into one record per CDR3 protein. The sample carries fewer than 600,000 distinct CDR3 sequences, roughly 15% recorded once.

The material sequenced was blood. The chain recombines TRBV6-2 or TRBV6-3 with TRBJ1-2; perhaps TRBD1 as D (6 bases). The clonotype originates from a woman between 40 and 55 years old with Graves' hyperthyroidism. The CDR3 DNA reads as TGTGCCAGCAGTGATGCATTTGGGGGGGCTTACGGCTACACCTTC. This encodes CASSDAFGGAYGYTF.